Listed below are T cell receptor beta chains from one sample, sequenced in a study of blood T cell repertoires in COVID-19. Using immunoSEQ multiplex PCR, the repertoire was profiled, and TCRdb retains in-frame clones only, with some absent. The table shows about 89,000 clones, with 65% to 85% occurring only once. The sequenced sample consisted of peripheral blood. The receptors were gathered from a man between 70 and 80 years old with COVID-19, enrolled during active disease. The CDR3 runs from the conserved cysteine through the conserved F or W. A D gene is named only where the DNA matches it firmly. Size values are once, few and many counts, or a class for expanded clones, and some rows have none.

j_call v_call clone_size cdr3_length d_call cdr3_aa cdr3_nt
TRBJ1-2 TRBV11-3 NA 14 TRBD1 CASSLGGTGVGYTF TGTGCCAGCAGCCTAGGCGGGACAGGGGTCGGCTACACCTTC
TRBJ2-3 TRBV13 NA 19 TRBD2 CASSLGLAGGYPSTDTQYF TGTGCCAGCAGCCTAGGACTAGCGGGGGGGTACCCTAGCACAGATACGCAGTATTTT
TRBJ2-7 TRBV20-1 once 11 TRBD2 CSAGGLVEQYF TGCAGTGCTGGGGGACTAGTCGAGCAGTACTTC
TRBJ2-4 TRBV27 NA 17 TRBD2 CASSTPGLAGEKNIQYF TGTGCCAGCAGTACGCCGGGACTAGCGGGGGAAAAAAACATTCAGTACTTC
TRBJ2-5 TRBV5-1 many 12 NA CATNLEGETQYF TGCGCCACCAACCTAGAGGGAGAGACCCAGTACTTC
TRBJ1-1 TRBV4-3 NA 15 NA CASSQENRVGTEAFF TGCGCCAGCAGCCAAGAAAACAGGGTGGGGACTGAAGCTTTCTTT
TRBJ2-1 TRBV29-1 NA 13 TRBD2 CSHRTSGSGEQFF TGCAGCCACCGGACTAGCGGGAGTGGTGAGCAGTTCTTC
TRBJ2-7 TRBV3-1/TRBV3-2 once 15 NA CASSLQGESSYEQYF TGTGCCAGCAGCCTACAGGGCGAGAGCTCCTACGAGCAGTACTTC
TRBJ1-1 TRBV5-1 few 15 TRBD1 CASSGTGASNTEAFF TGCGCCAGCAGTGGGACAGGGGCTAGCAACACTGAAGCTTTCTTT
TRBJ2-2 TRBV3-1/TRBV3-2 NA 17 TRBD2 CASSQAGTSGNTGELFF TGTGCCAGCAGCCAAGCAGGGACTAGCGGGAACACCGGGGAGCTGTTTTTT
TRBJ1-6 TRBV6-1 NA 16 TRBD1 CASSATGGSYNSPLHF TGTGCCAGCAGTGCGACAGGGGGCTCCTATAATTCACCCCTCCACTTT
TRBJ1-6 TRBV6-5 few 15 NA CASSYESSYNSPLHF TGTGCCAGCAGTTACGAGAGCTCCTATAATTCACCCCTCCACTTT
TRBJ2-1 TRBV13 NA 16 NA CASSLRRQGGVNEQFF TGTGCCAGCAGCTTAAGACGGCAGGGGGGCGTTAATGAGCAGTTCTTC
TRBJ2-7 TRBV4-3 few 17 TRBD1 CASSQDLSGQGSYEQYF TGCGCCAGCAGCCAAGATTTGTCTGGACAGGGGTCCTACGAGCAGTACTTC
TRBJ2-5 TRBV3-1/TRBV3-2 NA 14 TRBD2 CASSLTSVRETQYF TGTGCCAGCAGCCTGACTAGCGTGAGGGAGACCCAGTACTTC
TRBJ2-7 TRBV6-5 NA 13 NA CASSLSVAYEQYF TGTGCCAGCAGTCTGAGTGTGGCCTACGAGCAGTACTTC
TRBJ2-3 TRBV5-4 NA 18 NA CASSLGGVGTGSTDTQYF TGTGCCAGCAGCTTGGGGGGGGTTGGAACAGGAAGCACAGATACGCAGTATTTT
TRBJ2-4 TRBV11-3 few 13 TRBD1 CASSLTGVDIQYF TGTGCCAGCAGCTTAACAGGGGTGGACATTCAGTACTTC
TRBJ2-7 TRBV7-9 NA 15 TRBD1 CASSLVGTGWHEQYF TGTGCCAGCAGCTTAGTAGGGACAGGGTGGCACGAGCAGTACTTC
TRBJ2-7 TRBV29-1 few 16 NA CSVVEISGKGIYEQYF TGCAGCGTTGTGGAAATATCCGGGAAGGGAATCTACGAGCAGTACTTC
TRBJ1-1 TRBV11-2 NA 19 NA CASSLGSGISTLSGTEAFF TGTGCCAGCAGCTTAGGATCGGGGATCTCAACCCTTTCGGGCACTGAAGCTTTCTTT
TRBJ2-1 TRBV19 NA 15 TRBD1 CASGAGTGGRNEQFF TGTGCCAGTGGCGCCGGGACAGGGGGTCGGAATGAGCAGTTCTTC
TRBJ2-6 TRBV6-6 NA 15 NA CASSYSGAGANVLTF TGTGCCAGCAGTTACTCAGGGGCTGGGGCCAACGTCCTGACTTTC
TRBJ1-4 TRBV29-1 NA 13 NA CSARDIVNEKLFF TGCAGCGCCCGGGACATAGTTAATGAAAAACTGTTTTTT
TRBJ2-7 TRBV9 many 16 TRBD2 CASSARVSGRIGEQYF TGTGCCAGCAGCGCCCGGGTTAGCGGGAGGATTGGGGAGCAGTACTTC
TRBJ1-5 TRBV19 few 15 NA CASSSGGGGNQPQHF TGTGCCAGTAGTTCGGGAGGGGGGGGCAATCAGCCCCAGCATTTT
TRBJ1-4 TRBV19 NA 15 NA CASSETGITNEKLFF TGTGCCAGTAGTGAAACAGGGATAACTAATGAAAAACTGTTTTTT
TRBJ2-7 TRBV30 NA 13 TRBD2 CAWSRASGGEQYF TGTGCCTGGTCCCGGGCCTCGGGAGGCGAGCAGTACTTC
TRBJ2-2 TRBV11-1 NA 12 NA CASSSSTGELFF TGTGCCAGCAGCTCCAGCACCGGGGAGCTGTTTTTT
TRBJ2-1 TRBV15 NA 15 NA CATSRGPGVYNEQFF TGTGCCACCAGCAGAGGCCCGGGAGTGTACAATGAGCAGTTCTTC
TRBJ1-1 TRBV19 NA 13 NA CASSTQGDTEAFF TGTGCCAGTAGTACACAGGGAGATACTGAAGCTTTCTTT
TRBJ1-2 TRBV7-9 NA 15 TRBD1 CASSLPQGGGYGYTF TGTGCCAGCAGCTTACCCCAGGGGGGAGGCTATGGCTACACCTTC
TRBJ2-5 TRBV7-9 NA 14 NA CASSLRLQKETQYF TGTGCCAGCAGCTTGAGACTCCAGAAAGAGACCCAGTACTTC
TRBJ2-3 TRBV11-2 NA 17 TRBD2 CASSLARLAGNTDTQYF TGTGCCAGCAGCTTAGCCCGACTAGCGGGGAACACAGATACGCAGTATTTT
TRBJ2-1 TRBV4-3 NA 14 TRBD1 CASSQDPGGNEQFF TGCGCCAGCAGCCAAGATCCAGGGGGCAATGAGCAGTTCTTC
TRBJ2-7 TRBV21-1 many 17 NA CASSKPKDRVPHYEQYF TGTGCCAGCAGCAAGCCTAAGGACAGGGTCCCCCACTACGAGCAGTACTTC
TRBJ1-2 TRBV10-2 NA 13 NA CASSDPRAGGYTF TGCGCCAGCAGTGATCCAAGGGCGGGAGGCTACACCTTC
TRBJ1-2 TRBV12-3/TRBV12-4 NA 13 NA CASSFREFYGYTF TGTGCCAGCAGTTTCCGGGAATTCTATGGCTACACCTTC
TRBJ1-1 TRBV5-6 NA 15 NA CASSLVDRLGTEAFF TGTGCCAGCAGCTTGGTTGACAGGCTTGGAACTGAAGCTTTCTTT
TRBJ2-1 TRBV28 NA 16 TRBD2 CASSQILADNYNEQFF TGTGCCAGCAGCCAGATACTAGCGGACAACTACAATGAGCAGTTCTTC
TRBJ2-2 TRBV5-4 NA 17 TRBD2 CASSPPWAGGEGGELFF TGTGCCAGCAGCCCACCCTGGGCGGGGGGCGAGGGCGGGGAGCTGTTTTTT
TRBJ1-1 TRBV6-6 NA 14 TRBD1 CASSQTGGGTEAFF TGTGCCAGCAGCCAGACAGGGGGGGGCACTGAAGCTTTCTTT
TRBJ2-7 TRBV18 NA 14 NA CASSPPRGVYEQYF TGTGCCAGCTCACCCCCCAGGGGGGTTTACGAGCAGTACTTC
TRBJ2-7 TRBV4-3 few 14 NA CASSLGVFGGEQYF TGCGCCAGCAGCCTCGGGGTTTTTGGTGGCGAGCAGTACTTC
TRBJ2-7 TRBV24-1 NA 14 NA CATRGLHLHYEQYF TGTGCCACCAGGGGACTCCACCTACACTACGAGCAGTACTTC